Following are 14 T cell receptor beta chains from one sample sequenced in a study of T cell responses to AZD1222 COVID-19 vaccine (dated by TCRdb to the early 2020s). Libraries were constructed by the immunoSEQ multiplex PCR assay. Held by TCRdb, this immuneACCESS table contains in-frame sequences only and omits some clones. Under half of the omission traces to an unresolved V gene where checked; the cause of the rest is unknown. The sample table holds 150,000 to 200,000 clones, of which around 88% were seen once. Approximately 10% of the sample comes from the top ten. The intended sense of this specimen's time point label: about 28 days (+/-7) after the second vaccine dose. The sample here was peripheral blood, taken 28 days after the second AZD1222 dose. The receptors were sampled from an adult who received the AZD1222 COVID-19 vaccine.

V gene TRBV15 combines with J gene TRBJ1-2, with 8 bases fitting TRBD1. Per the germline V gene, CDR1 is LNHNV and CDR2 is YYDKDF (reference sequence). The CDR3 extends over 15 amino acids. V shed 0 bases, J shed 8 bases, and the junction held 8 bases outside the gene matches. The CDR3 region has the DNA TGTGCCACCAGCAGAGATGGGACAGGCTCTTACGGCTACACCTTC. Translated, it gives CATSRDGTGSYGYTF.

The chain carries TRBV7-9 and TRBJ1-1; 8 bases are shared with TRBD1. CDR1 is SEHNR, CDR2 FQNEAQ, per germline (reference sequence). The CDR3 runs to 13 residues. With 4 bases clipped from V and 4 bases from J, the junction kept 2 bases outside the gene matches. CDR3 sequence (DNA): TGTGCCAGCAGCTCGACAGGGGTCACTGAAGCTTTCTTT. Protein: CASSSTGVTEAFF.

The V and J genes are TRBV29-1 and TRBJ2-7; D call uncertain. The CDR3 has 13 residues. V gave up 0 bases and J gave up 0 bases, with 6 bases separating them. CDR1 is SQVTM and CDR2 is ANQGSEA in the germline V gene. The CDR3 loop reads CSVEDRSSYEQYF. The CDR3 bases are TGCAGCGTTGAAGATCGGAGCTCCTACGAGCAGTACTTC.

This chain links TRBV5-1 with TRBJ2-3; a weak D match, TRBD1 (6 bases). Germline-derived CDR1 and CDR2 are SGHRS and YFSETQ. The CDR3 is made up of 15 amino acids. V was pared by 3 bases and J by 1 base, with 12 bases between. The CDR3, as DNA: TGCGCCAGCAGCTCCCGGACAGCCCGCACAGATACGCAGTATTTT. It yields the protein CASSSRTARTDTQYF.

This rearrangement joins TRBV5-4 to TRBJ2-5, with 7 bases fitting TRBD1. CDR3 size: 13 residues. Germline lookup yields CDR1 SGHNT and CDR2 YYREEE (reference sequence). Trimming at V came to 4 bases and at J to 3 bases, leaving 3 bases not matched to a gene. This chain's CDR3 is CASSPGTEETQYF. The CDR3 coding sequence is TGTGCCAGCAGCCCCGGGACAGAAGAGACCCAGTACTTC.

About this clone: The junction shows a germline mismatch at one end, possibly a read error. This chain's CDR3 is CASSLGQGGNQPQHF. The CDR3 DNA follows: TGTGCCAGCTCACTGGGACAGGGTGGCAACCAGCCCCAGCATTTT. The chain has TRBV18 and TRBJ1-5; 9 nucleotides match TRBD1. Germline V gene sequence: CDR1 KGHSH, CDR2 LQKENI. The CDR3 spans 15 residues.

This clone was detected once. This chain joins TRBV7-9 and TRBJ2-1; 10 bases line up with TRBD2. V lost 4 bases to trimming and J lost 2 bases; unmatched junction nucleotides: 2. The CDR3 extends over 15 amino acids. Germline V gene sequence: CDR1 SEHNR, CDR2 FQNEAQ (reference sequence). The CDR3 protein is CASSSTSGAYNEQFF. The CDR3 DNA sequence: TGTGCCAGCAGCTCCACTAGCGGGGCCTACAATGAGCAGTTCTTC.

This sequence joins TRBV10-2 and TRBJ1-5, with TRBD1 identical over 9 bases. The trim removed 8 bases at V and 1 base at J, leaving 6 bases unmatched. The V gene's germline CDR1 is WSHSY and CDR2 SAAADI. CDR3 length equals 15 residues. CDR3 coding DNA: TGCGCCAGCTCCAAGACAGGGGGGAGCAATCAGCCCCAGCATTTT. This sequence encodes CASSKTGGSNQPQHF.

The chain employs TRBV12-3 or TRBV12-4 and TRBJ1-2; tentative D call: TRBD1 (6 bases). This CDR3 contains 13 residues. Deletions cut 6 bases from V and 5 bases from J, with 13 bases between. The CDR3 reads CASSRQQGYGYTF. The DNA of the CDR3 is TGTGCCAGCAGCCGGCAACAGGGTTATGGCTACACCTTC.

The chain has TRBV5-1 and TRBJ2-3; 8 nucleotides line up with TRBD1. The CDR3 consists of 16 residues. Germline assignment: CDR1 SGHRS and CDR2 YFSETQ. The trim removed 0 bases at V and 2 bases at J, leaving 5 bases unmatched. The CDR3 DNA follows: TGCGCCAGCAGCTTGGCCGGGGACAGGCACACAGATACGCAGTATTTT. This codes for CASSLAGDRHTDTQYF.

V and J are TRBV5-6 and TRBJ1-1; D may be TRBD1 (6 bases). The CDR3 runs to 14 residues. Germline CDR1 is SGHDT and CDR2 is YYEEEE. V was cut by 4 bases and J by 0 bases, with 10 bases left in between. The CDR3 nucleotides are TGTGCCAGCAGCCGGGACACTATGAACACTGAAGCTTTCTTT. Its protein product is CASSRDTMNTEAFF.

This sequence joins TRBV5-1 and TRBJ2-7; TRBD1 or TRBD2 may be the D gene (5 bases each). The CDR3 is 15 amino acids. In germline, CDR1 is SGHRS, CDR2 YFSETQ. Between the trimmed V and J ends, which lost 0 bases and 7 bases, there was a span of 17 bases. Here the CDR3 reads CASSLAGQGVGEQYF. The CDR3 coding sequence is TGCGCCAGCAGCTTGGCCGGGCAGGGAGTGGGAGAGCAGTACTTC.

V usage is TRBV28 and J usage is TRBJ1-2, with D possibly matching TRBD1 (5 bases). The CDR3 has 14 residues. Germline values: CDR1 MDHEN, CDR2 SYDVKM. V was shortened by 6 bases and J by 7 bases, with 18 bases between the two germline ends. The CDR3 sequence: CASSSGQGGPGYTF. In nucleotides, the CDR3 is TGTGCCAGCAGCTCCGGTCAGGGAGGTCCTGGCTACACCTTC.

V and J are TRBV11-3 and TRBJ1-6; 7 nucleotides line up with TRBD1. Germline V gene data show CDR1 as SGHNT and CDR2 as YENEEA. Trimming took 5 bases from V and 14 from J; bases not matched to a gene: 15. The CDR3 covers 15 residues. CDR3: CASSPPTGRRTSLHF. The CDR3 bases are TGTGCCAGCAGCCCCCCGACAGGGCGCCGAACGTCCCTCCACTTT.